Below, 13 T cell receptor beta chains from the same sample are listed, as sequenced in a study of T-cell memory formation after mild COVID-19. TCRdb itself ran the 5' RACE reads through MiXCR, one entry per CDR3 protein. Of hundreds of thousands of distinct CDR3 sequences listed, about 22% were seen once; the top ten hold about 8.4%. The sequenced sample consisted of PBMCs or a T cell subset sorted from them (not recorded which). These receptors all come from an adult woman who had mild COVID-19 (a few samples of this study predate the infection). Cell type and time point are not known.

This rearrangement joins TRBV15 to TRBJ2-3, with D perhaps TRBD2 (6 bases). Looked up from germline, CDR1 is LNHNV and CDR2 is YYDKDF (reference sequence). Trimming removed 1 base from V and 6 bases from J, with 8 bases in between. The CDR3 is made up of 13 amino acids. The CDR3 DNA is TGTGCCACCAGCAGAGGGGGGAGGGATACGCAGTATTTT. Translating gives CATSRGGRDTQYF.

The V gene is TRBV5-1, the J gene TRBJ2-7, with 8 positions matching TRBD1. With 3 bases clipped from V and 2 bases from J, the junction kept 13 bases outside the gene matches. Germline V gene lookup returns CDR1 SGHRS and CDR2 YFSETQ. This CDR3 has 17 amino acids. The CDR3 spells CASSSNIPGQAPYEQYF. CDR3 DNA sequence: TGCGCCAGCAGCTCAAACATACCGGGACAGGCTCCCTACGAGCAGTACTTC.

In its sample, this clonotype was seen a few times. J is TRBJ2-3 and V is TRBV6-2 or TRBV6-3; D unresolved. With 6 bases removed from V and 3 bases from J, the gap between germline ends came to 10 bases. Germline CDR1 MNHEY, CDR2 SVGEGT. The CDR3 has 13 amino acids. Written as DNA, the CDR3 is TGTGCCAGCAGGGCGACAAGTACAGATACGCAGTATTTT. Its translation: CASRATSTDTQYF.

The chain carries TRBV12-3 or TRBV12-4 and TRBJ2-7, with a tentative D call TRBD1 (5 bases). CDR3 length equals 17 residues. Trimming pared 9 bases from V and 0 bases from J, leaving 24 bases between. CDR3 amino acids: CASQIYPTVSHSYEQYF. CDR3 coding DNA: TGTGCCAGTCAGATATACCCGACAGTATCACACTCCTACGAGCAGTACTTC.

The chain joins TRBV20-1 to TRBJ2-7, with 10 bases fitting TRBD1. The junction had 6 bases not matched to a gene; V was cut back by 6 bases and J by 1 base. In germline, CDR1 is DFQATT, CDR2 SNEGSKA (reference sequence). CDR3 size: 14 residues. The CDR3 nucleotides are TGCAGTGCCGGGGACAGGGGAGATTCCTACGAGCAGTACTTC. This translates into CSAGDRGDSYEQYF.

The gene calls are TRBV11-2 and TRBJ2-7, with 15 bases that match TRBD2. This CDR3 is built from 16 residues. With 5 bases clipped from V and 4 bases from J, the junction kept 6 bases outside the gene matches. Germline V gene sequence: CDR1 SGHAT, CDR2 FQNNGV. CDR3 DNA sequence: TGTGCCAGCAGCCTACGGACTAGCGGGAGGGATTACGAGCAGTACTTC. It encodes CASSLRTSGRDYEQYF.

This chain connects TRBV6-5 to TRBJ2-1, with TRBD2 matching over 8 bases. The length of the CDR3 is 14 residues. From germline, CDR1 is MNHEY and CDR2 SVGAGI. The J segment lost 6 bases and the V segment lost 2 bases, leaving 3 bases of the junction unmatched. CDR3 nucleotide sequence: TGTGCCAGCAGTTACGGGACTAGTCCCAATGAGCAGTTCTTC. This sequence encodes CASSYGTSPNEQFF.

This clonotype was counted once. This sequence joins TRBV5-4 and TRBJ2-5; 9 bases map to TRBD2. V gave up 4 bases and J gave up 5 bases; unmatched junction bases: 9. The CDR3 loop spans 15 amino acids. Germline CDR1 and CDR2: SGHNT and YYREEE (reference sequence). CDR3 sequence reads: CASSPTSGEGETQYF. In DNA, the CDR3 is TGTGCCAGCAGCCCGACTAGCGGAGAGGGGGAGACCCAGTACTTC.

This sequence joins TRBV20-1 and TRBJ2-2; 7 bases are shared with TRBD1. The junction had 10 bases not matched to a gene; V was cut back by 5 bases and J by 7 bases. Germline V gene lookup returns CDR1 DFQATT and CDR2 SNEGSKA (reference sequence). This CDR3 comprises 14 residues. The CDR3 nucleotides are TGCAGTGCTCCGGACAGGTCTCAGTTCGGGGAGCTGTTTTTT. This sequence encodes CSAPDRSQFGELFF.

This clonotype was recorded a few times. The J gene is TRBJ2-5, the V gene TRBV5-1; 7 nucleotides line up with TRBD1. The V segment lost 4 bases and the J segment 1 base; nucleotides outside the gene matches: 10. The germline V gene has CDR1 SGHRS and CDR2 YFSETQ. The CDR3 has 16 residues. Here the CDR3 DNA reads TGCGCCAGCAGCGTGAGGGGACAGAATAGCCAAGAGACCCAGTACTTC. It encodes CASSVRGQNSQETQYF. The full variable domain, with the rest looked up from reference TRBV5-1 and TRBJ2-5, is KAGVTQTPRYLIKTRGQQVTLSCSPISGHRSVSWYQQTPGQGLQFLFEYFSETQRNKGNFPGRFSGRQFSNSRSEMNVSTLELGDSALYLCASSVRGQNSQETQYFGPGTRLLVL.

V gene TRBV5-5 combines with J gene TRBJ2-7; no definite D call. V lost 4 bases and J lost 1, with 24 bases in between. This CDR3 comprises 18 residues. Germline CDR1 is SGHKS and CDR2 is YYEKEE (reference sequence). CDR3 region: CASSPSGDLRFRSYEQYF. The CDR3 DNA is TGTGCCAGCAGCCCATCAGGAGATCTCAGGTTTAGGTCCTACGAGCAGTACTTC.

This chain joins TRBV7-3 and TRBJ2-3; 11 bases match TRBD1. The CDR3 length is 16 residues. V shed 4 bases and J 2 bases; nucleotides not matched to a gene: 5. The germline V gene encodes CDR1 SGHTA and CDR2 FQGTGA. The CDR3 reads CASSSGGQGVTDTQYF. The CDR3, as DNA: TGTGCCAGCAGCTCCGGGGGACAGGGGGTCACAGATACGCAGTATTTT.

The chain couples TRBV11-3 to TRBJ2-2; D ambiguous. CDR1 is SGHNT, CDR2 YENEEA, per germline. Between the trimmed V and J ends, which lost 3 bases and 5 bases, there was a span of 10 bases. The CDR3 has 14 residues. The CDR3 protein is CASSFASRTGELFF. CDR3 sequence (DNA): TGTGCCAGCAGCTTCGCCAGCAGGACCGGGGAGCTGTTTTTT.